These T cell receptor beta chains were read from a single sample in a study of a mutant IDH1 vaccine in newly diagnosed glioma. Sequenced by immunoSEQ multiplex PCR; TCRdb stores in-frame clones only, minus some. The repertoire has around 56,000 clones, roughly 81% of them found once; the top ten carry roughly 8.1%. These receptors lack a known antigen. Sample: PBMCs, taken from a glioma patient whose treatment included an IDH1 peptide vaccine. These receptor sequences come from a woman in her thirties or forties with glioma. Some clones in this sample may be carry-over from other donors' samples. Both conserved end residues are part of each CDR3. A D gene is named only where the DNA matches it firmly. Expanded clones are given a class, and other clones once, few, many or no size at all.

size: few; V: TRBV29-1; J: TRBJ1-4; D: TRBD1; CDR3: CSVEDSGQGARRKLFF; DNA: TGCAGCGTTGAAGATTCGGGACAGGGGGCGCGCAGAAAACTGTTTTTT
size: NA; V: TRBV9; J: TRBJ2-1; D: NA; CDR3: CASSVEGGPYNEQFF; DNA: TGTGCCAGCAGCGTAGAGGGAGGACCCTACAATGAGCAGTTCTTC
size: few; V: TRBV7-6; J: TRBJ1-1; D: NA; CDR3: CASSWGVGTEAFF; DNA: TGTGCCAGCAGCTGGGGAGTCGGCACTGAAGCTTTCTTT
size: NA; V: TRBV5-1; J: TRBJ1-1; D: NA; CDR3: CASSFTGGTEAFF; DNA: TGCGCCAGCAGTTTTACAGGAGGGACTGAAGCTTTCTTT
size: NA; V: TRBV4-1; J: TRBJ1-1; D: NA; CDR3: CASGDLNTEAFF; DNA: TGCGCCAGCGGGGATTTAAACACTGAAGCTTTCTTT
size: few; V: TRBV11-2; J: TRBJ2-7; D: TRBD1; CDR3: CASSARDRDAEQYF; DNA: TGTGCCAGCAGCGCCCGGGACAGGGATGCCGAGCAGTACTTC
size: NA; V: TRBV5-6; J: TRBJ1-2; D: TRBD1; CDR3: CASTAQQGALSGYTF; DNA: TGTGCCAGCACCGCCCAGCAGGGGGCATTAAGTGGCTACACCTTC
size: NA; V: TRBV19; J: TRBJ1-1; D: NA; CDR3: CASSIPGSYTEAFF; DNA: TGTGCCAGTAGTATCCCCGGGTCATACACTGAAGCTTTCTTT
size: once; V: TRBV25-1; J: TRBJ2-7; D: NA; CDR3: CASRTAYEQYF; DNA: TGTGCCAGCAGGACAGCCTACGAGCAGTACTTC
size: NA; V: TRBV2; J: TRBJ1-4; D: NA; CDR3: CASSGHLGATNEKLFF; DNA: TGTGCCAGCTCGGGACATCTTGGTGCAACTAATGAAAAACTGTTTTTT
size: NA; V: TRBV10-1; J: TRBJ2-1; D: NA; CDR3: CASSESTGHNEQFF; DNA: TGCGCCAGCAGTGAGTCGACAGGACACAATGAGCAGTTCTTC
size: NA; V: TRBV14; J: TRBJ1-2; D: NA; CDR3: CASSLRPRRNYGYTF; DNA: TGTGCCAGCAGCCTGCGCCCTAGGCGGAACTATGGCTACACCTTC
size: NA; V: TRBV7-9; J: TRBJ2-3; D: NA; CDR3: CASSYPTPSTDTQYF; DNA: TGTGCCAGCAGCTATCCGACACCTAGCACAGATACGCAGTATTTT
size: NA; V: TRBV7-6; J: TRBJ1-1; D: NA; CDR3: CASSLGGPMNTEAFF; DNA: TGTGCCAGCAGCTTAGGTGGGCCCATGAACACTGAAGCTTTCTTT